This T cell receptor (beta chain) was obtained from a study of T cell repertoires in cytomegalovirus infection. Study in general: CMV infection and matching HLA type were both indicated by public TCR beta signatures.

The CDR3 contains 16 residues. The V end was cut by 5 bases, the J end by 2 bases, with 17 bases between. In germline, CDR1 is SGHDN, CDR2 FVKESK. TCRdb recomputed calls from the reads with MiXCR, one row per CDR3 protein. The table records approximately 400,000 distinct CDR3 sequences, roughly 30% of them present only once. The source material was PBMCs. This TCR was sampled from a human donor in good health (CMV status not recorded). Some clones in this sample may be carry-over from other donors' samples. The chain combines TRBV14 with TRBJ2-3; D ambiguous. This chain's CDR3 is CASSLLGSQTTDTQYF. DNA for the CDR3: TGTGCCAGCAGCTTGCTAGGTAGCCAAACCACAGATACGCAGTATTTT.